This TCR beta chain is drawn from a study of neoadjuvant anti-PD-1 for oral cavity cancer. Trimming cost V 0 bases and J 3 bases; bases outside gene matches: 2. CDR1 and CDR2 from the germline V gene are LGHNA and YNFKEQ. The CDR3 consists of 14 residues. Study results and limitations: Each response group had just a few patients in TCR analyses.

For this clone: Its antigen is undetermined.

Sequencing was performed with immunoSEQ multiplex PCR; in TCRdb, only in-frame clones are kept and a portion is missing. Among about 16,000 clones listed, 69% were seen once. V is TRBV4-2 and J is TRBJ2-7; 7 positions agree with TRBD2. The sequence derives from a person aged 35 to 85 with oral cavity squamous cell carcinoma. The input for sequencing was PBMCs, taken before nivolumab (anti-PD-1) treatment. CDR3 in DNA: TGTGCCAGCAGCCAAGATCCTAGCGGCTACGAGCAGTACTTC. It codes for CASSQDPSGYEQYF.